The clone carrying this T cell receptor (beta chain) was observed a handful of times. Antigen: not known. The germline V and J ends were trimmed by 5 bases and 7 bases, with 9 bases remaining between them. The CDR3 has 12 residues. Germline CDR1 is SGDLS and CDR2 is YYNGEE. The data were obtained in a study of shared clonotypes between healthy human individuals. Positively selected for CCR7, the CD45RO-negative cells used as naive CD8 cells excluded terminally differentiated effector memory CD45RA+ cells. Authors' methods: Because ImmunoSEQ provided only junction sequences with no quality scores, the filtering differed. Assay used: immunoSEQ multiplex PCR; TCRdb lists only in-frame clones, some missing. The V and J calls and clone size come from that table; D and trimming were worked out from the DNA. Here the sample spans some 2.1 million clones, roughly 93% being singletons. Study observations and caveats: All-four-donor shared clonotypes had higher generation probabilities than non-shared clonotypes did. Several donors showed sharing of approximately 5% of naive CD4 clonotypes. Sample collection involved blood only; tissue repertoires are likely different.

Sample: naive CD8+ T cells from PBMCs. The V gene is TRBV9, the J gene TRBJ2-2; a possible D gene is TRBD1 (5 bases). This receptor was identified in a man aged 18-30 years in good health. Some clones in this sample may be carry-over from other donors' samples. The CDR3 loop is CASSADSGELFF. CDR3 bases: TGTGCCAGCAGTGCAGACAGCGGGGAGCTGTTTTTT.